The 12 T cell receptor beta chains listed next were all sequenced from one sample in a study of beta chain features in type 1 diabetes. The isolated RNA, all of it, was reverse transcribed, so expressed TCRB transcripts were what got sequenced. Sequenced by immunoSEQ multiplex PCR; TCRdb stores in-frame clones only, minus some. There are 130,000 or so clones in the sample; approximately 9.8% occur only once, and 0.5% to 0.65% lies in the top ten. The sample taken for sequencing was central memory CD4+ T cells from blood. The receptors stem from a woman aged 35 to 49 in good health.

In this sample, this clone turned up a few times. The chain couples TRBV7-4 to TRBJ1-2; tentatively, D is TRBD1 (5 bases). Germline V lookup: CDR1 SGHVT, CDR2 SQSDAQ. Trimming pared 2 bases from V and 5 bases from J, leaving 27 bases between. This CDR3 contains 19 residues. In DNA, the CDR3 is TGTGCCAGCAGCTTATTCCATTTGACGCAGGGAATAGTTTGTTATGGCTACACCTTC. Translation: CASSLFHLTQGIVCYGYTF.

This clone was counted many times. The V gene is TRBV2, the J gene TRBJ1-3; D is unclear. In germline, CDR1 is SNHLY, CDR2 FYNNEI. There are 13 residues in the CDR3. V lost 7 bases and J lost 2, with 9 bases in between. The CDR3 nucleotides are TGTGCCAGCAACGGGGAAACTGGAAACACCATATATTTT. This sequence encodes CASNGETGNTIYF.

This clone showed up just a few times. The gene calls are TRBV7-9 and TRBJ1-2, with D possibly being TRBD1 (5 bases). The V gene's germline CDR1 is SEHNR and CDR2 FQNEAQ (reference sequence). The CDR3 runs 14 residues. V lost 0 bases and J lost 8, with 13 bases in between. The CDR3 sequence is CASSLATGQRGYTF. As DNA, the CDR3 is TGTGCCAGCAGCTTAGCGACCGGACAAAGAGGCTACACCTTC.

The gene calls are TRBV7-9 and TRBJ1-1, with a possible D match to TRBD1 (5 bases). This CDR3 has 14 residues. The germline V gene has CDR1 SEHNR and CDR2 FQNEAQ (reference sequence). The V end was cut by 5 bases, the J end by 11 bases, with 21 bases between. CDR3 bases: TGTGCCAGCAGCCCCGGGGCGGGGGTCGGGCGGGCTTTCTTT. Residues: CASSPGAGVGRAFF.

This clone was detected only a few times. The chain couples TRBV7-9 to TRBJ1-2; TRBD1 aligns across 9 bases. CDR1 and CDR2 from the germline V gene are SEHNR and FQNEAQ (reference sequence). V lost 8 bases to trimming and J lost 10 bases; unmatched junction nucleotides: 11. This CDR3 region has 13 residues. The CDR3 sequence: CASRATGQGTYTF. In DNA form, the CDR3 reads TGTGCCAGCCGCGCGACGGGACAGGGAACCTACACCTTC.

Here the CDR3 DNA reads TGCGCCAGCGGGCTACAGGGGGGGTACGAGCAGTACTTC. Residues: CASGLQGGYEQYF. V is TRBV4-3 and J is TRBJ2-7, with TRBD1 as a possible D gene (8 bases). The CDR3 is 13 amino acids. The germline V and J ends were trimmed by 8 bases and 4 bases, with 15 bases remaining between them. Germline values: CDR1 LGHNA, CDR2 YSLEER.

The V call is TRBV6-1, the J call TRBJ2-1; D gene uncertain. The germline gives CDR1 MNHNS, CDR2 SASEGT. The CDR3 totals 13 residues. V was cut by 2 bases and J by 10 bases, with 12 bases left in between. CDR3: CASSEYPRREQFF. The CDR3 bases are TGTGCCAGCAGTGAATATCCCCGTCGGGAGCAGTTCTTC.

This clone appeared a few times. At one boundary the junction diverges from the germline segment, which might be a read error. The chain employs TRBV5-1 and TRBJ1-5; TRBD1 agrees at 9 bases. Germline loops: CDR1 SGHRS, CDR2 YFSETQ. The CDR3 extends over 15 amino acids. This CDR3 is CASSLDRGGNQPQHF. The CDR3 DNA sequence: TGCGCCAGCAGTTTGGACAGGGGTGGCAATCAGCCCCAGCATTTT.

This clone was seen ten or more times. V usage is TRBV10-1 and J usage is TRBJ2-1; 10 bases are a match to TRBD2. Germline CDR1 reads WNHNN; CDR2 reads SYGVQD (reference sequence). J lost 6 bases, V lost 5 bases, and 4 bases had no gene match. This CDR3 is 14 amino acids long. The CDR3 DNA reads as TGCGCCAGCAGTAGGGCTAGCGGGGGCAATGAGCAGTTCTTC. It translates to CASSRASGGNEQFF.

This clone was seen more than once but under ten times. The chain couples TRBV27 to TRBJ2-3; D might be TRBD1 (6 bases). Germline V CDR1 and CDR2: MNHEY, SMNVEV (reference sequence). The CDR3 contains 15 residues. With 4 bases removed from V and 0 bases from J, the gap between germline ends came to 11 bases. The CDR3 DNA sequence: TGTGCCAGCAGTTCCCAGGGGAAAAGCACAGATACGCAGTATTTT. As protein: CASSSQGKSTDTQYF.

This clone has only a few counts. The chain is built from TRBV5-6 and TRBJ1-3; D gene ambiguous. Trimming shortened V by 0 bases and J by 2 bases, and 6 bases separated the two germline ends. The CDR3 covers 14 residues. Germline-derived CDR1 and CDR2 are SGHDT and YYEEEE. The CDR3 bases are TGTGCCAGCAGCTTGGACCCAGCTGGAAACACCATATATTTT. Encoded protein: CASSLDPAGNTIYF.

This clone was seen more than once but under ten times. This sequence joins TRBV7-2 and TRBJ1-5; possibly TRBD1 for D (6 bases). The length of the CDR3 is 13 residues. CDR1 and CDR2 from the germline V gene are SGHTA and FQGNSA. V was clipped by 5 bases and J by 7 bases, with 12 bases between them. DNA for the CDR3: TGTGCCAGCAGCCCCGGGACAAACCAGCCCCAGCATTTT. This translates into CASSPGTNQPQHF.